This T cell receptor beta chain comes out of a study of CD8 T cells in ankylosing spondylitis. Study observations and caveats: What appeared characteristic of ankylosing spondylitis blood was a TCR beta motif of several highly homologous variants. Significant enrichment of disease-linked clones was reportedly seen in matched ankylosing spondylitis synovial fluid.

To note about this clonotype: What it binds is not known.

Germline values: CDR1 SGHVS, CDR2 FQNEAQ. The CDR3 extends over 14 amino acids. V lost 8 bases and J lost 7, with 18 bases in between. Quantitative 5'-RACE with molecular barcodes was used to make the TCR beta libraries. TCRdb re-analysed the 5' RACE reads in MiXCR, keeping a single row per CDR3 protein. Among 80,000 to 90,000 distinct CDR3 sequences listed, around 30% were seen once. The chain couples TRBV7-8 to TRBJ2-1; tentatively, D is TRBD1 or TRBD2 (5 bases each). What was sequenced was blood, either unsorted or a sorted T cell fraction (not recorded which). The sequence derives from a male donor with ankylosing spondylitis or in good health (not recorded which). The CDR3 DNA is TGTGCCAGCCGCCTCGAGGGCAGGGTTAATGAGCAGTTCTTC. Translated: CASRLEGRVNEQFF.